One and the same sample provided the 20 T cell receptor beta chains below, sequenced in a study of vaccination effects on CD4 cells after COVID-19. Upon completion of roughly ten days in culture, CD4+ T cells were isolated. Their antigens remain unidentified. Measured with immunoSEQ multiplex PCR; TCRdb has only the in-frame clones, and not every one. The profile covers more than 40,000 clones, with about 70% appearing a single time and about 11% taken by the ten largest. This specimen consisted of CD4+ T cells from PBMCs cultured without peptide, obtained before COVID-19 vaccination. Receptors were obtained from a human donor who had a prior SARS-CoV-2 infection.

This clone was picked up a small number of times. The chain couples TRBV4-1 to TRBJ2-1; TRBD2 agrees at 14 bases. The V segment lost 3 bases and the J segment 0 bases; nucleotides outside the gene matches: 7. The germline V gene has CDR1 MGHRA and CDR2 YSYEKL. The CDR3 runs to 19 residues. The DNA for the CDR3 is TGCGCCAGCAGCCATCAAATCGGACTAGCGGGAGGCTCCTACAATGAGCAGTTCTTC. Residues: CASSHQIGLAGGSYNEQFF.

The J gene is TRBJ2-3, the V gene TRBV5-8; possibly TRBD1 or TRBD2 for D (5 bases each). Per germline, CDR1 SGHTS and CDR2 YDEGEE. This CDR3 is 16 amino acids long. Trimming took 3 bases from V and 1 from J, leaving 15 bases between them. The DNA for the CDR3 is TGTGCCAGCAGCTCAAGGGTCGGGGCGGGCACAGATACGCAGTATTTT. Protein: CASSSRVGAGTDTQYF.

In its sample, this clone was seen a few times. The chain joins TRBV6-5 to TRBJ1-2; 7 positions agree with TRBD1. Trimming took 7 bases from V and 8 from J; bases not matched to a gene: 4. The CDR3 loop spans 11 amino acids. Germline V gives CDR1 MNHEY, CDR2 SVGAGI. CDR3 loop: CASTRGYGYTF. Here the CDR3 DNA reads TGTGCCAGCACCAGGGGGTACGGCTACACCTTC.

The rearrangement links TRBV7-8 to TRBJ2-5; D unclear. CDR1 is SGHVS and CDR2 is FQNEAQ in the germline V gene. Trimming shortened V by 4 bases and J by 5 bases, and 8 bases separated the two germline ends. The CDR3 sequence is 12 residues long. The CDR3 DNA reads TGTGCCAGCAGCTATATTCGGGAGACCCAGTACTTC. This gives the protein CASSYIRETQYF.

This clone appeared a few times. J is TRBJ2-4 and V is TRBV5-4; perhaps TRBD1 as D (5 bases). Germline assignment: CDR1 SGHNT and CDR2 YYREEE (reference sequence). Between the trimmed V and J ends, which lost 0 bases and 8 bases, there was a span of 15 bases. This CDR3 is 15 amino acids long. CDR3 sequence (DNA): TGTGCCAGCAGCTTGGTTCCGAGCAGGGTAGACATTCAGTACTTC. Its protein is CASSLVPSRVDIQYF.

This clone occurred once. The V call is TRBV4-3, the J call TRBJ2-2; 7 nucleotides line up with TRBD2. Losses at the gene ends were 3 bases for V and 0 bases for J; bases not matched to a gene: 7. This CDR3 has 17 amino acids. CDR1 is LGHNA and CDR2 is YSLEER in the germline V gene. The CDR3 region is CASSHLSGTTNTGELFF. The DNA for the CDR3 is TGCGCCAGCAGCCACCTTTCCGGGACTACGAACACCGGGGAGCTGTTTTTT.

CDR3 nucleotides: TGTGCCACCAGTACCACAGGGCAATCCTATGGCTACACCTTC. The encoded protein is CATSTTGQSYGYTF. The chain is built from TRBV24-1 and TRBJ1-2, with a weak D call TRBD1 (6 bases). This CDR3 has 14 amino acids. The germline V and J ends were trimmed by 6 bases and 4 bases, with 14 bases remaining between them. CDR1 and CDR2 (germline): KGHDR, SFDVKD.

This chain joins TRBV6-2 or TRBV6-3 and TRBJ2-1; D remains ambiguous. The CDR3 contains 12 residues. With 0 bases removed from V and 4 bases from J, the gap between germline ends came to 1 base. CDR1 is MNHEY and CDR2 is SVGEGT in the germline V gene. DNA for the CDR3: TGTGCCAGCAGTTACTCTTACAATGAGCAGTTCTTC. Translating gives CASSYSYNEQFF.

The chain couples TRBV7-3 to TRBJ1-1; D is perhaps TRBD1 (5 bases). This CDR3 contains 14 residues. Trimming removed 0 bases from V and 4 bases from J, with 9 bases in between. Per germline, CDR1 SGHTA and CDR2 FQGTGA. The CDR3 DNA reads TGTGCCAGCAGCTTAACGGGGGTAGGCACTGAAGCTTTCTTT. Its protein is CASSLTGVGTEAFF.

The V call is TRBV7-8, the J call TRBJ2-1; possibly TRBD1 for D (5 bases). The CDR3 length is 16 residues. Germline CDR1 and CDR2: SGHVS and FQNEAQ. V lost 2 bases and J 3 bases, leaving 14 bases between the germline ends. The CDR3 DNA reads TGTGCCAGCAGCTTATCCCCCTTAAGGGGCTACAATGAGCAGTTCTTC. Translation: CASSLSPLRGYNEQFF.

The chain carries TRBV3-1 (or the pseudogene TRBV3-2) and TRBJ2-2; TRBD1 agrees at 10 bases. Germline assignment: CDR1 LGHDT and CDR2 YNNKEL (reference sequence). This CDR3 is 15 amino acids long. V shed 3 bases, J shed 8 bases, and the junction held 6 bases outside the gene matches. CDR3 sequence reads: CASSQRDRGAGELFF. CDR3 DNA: TGTGCCAGCAGCCAGAGGGACAGGGGAGCGGGGGAGCTGTTTTTT.

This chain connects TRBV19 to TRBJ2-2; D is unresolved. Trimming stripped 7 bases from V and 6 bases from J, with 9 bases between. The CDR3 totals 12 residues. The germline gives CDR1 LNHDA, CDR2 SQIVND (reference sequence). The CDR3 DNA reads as TGTGCCAGTACCACCAGACCCGGGGAGCTGTTTTTT. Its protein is CASTTRPGELFF.

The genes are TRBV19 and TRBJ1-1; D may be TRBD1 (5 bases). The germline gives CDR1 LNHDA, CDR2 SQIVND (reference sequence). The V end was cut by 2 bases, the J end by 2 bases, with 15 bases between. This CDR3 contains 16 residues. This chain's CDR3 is CASSIISRGINTEAFF. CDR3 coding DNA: TGTGCCAGTAGTATAATTAGCCGGGGGATCAACACTGAAGCTTTCTTT.

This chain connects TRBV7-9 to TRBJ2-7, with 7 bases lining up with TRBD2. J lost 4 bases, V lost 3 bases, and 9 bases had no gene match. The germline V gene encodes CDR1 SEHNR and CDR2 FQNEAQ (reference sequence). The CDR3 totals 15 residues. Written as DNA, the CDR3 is TGTGCCAGCAGCTTCACGGCGGGAGTGGTGTACGAGCAGTACTTC. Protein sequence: CASSFTAGVVYEQYF.

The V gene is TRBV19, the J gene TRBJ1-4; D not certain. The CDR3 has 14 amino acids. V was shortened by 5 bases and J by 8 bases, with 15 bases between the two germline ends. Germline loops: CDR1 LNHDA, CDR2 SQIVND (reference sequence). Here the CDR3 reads CASSLIQGGEKLFF. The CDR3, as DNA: TGTGCCAGTAGTTTAATTCAAGGTGGGGAAAAACTGTTTTTT.

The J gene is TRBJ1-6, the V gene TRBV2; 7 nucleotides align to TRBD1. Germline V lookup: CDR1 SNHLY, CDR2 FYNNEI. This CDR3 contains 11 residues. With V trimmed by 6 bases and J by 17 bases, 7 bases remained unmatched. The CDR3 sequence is CASREDRRFHF. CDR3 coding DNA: TGTGCCAGCAGGGAGGACAGGCGGTTCCACTTT.

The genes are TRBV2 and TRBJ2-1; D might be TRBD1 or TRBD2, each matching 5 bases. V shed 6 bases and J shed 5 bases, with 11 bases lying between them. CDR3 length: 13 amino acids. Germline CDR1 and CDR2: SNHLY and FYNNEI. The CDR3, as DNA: TGTGCCAGCAGCGGGGCGGTTAACAATGAGCAGTTCTTC. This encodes CASSGAVNNEQFF.

For the CDR3, the DNA is TGTGCCAGCAGCTTTGCGGGAGGTCGCGAGCAGTACTTC. Protein: CASSFAGGREQYF. The gene calls are TRBV7-9 and TRBJ2-7, with TRBD2 identical over 8 bases. In germline, CDR1 is SEHNR, CDR2 FQNEAQ (reference sequence). The CDR3 is 13 residues long. With V trimmed by 3 bases and J by 6 bases, 4 bases remained unmatched. The complete variable domain, with remaining parts taken from reference TRBV7-9 and TRBJ2-7, reads DTGVSQNPRHKITKRGQNVTFRCDPISEHNRLYWYRQTLGQGPEFLTYFQNEAQLEKSRLLSDRFSAERPKGSFSTLEIQRTEQGDSAMYLCASSFAGGREQYFGPGTRLTVT.

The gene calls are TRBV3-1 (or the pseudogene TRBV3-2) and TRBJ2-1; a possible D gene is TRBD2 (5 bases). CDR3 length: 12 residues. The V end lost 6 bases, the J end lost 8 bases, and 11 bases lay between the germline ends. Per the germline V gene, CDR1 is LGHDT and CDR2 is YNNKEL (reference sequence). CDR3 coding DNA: TGTGCCAGCAGGGACTGGTTGGATGAGCAGTTCTTC. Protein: CASRDWLDEQFF.

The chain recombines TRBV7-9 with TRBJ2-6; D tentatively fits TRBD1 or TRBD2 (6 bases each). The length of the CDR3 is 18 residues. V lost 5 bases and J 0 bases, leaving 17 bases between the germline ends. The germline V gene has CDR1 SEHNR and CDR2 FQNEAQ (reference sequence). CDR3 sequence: CASSRGTPNYSGANVLTF. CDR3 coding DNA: TGTGCCAGCAGCAGGGGGACTCCCAACTACTCTGGGGCCAACGTCCTGACTTTC.